The T cell receptor (beta chain) described here comes from a study of spatial heterogeneity in lung cancer (dated by TCRdb to between 2019 and 2020). Study-wide context: More beta-chain than alpha-chain transcripts were consistently detected, likely reflecting higher beta-chain transcript abundance. At surgery, over 200 tumor regions, 61 to 75 matched nontumor lung samples and 56 PBMC samples were TCR-sequenced for both alpha and beta chains. TCR transcript counts in tumor regions correlated strongly with a T cell transcriptional module score from matched bulk RNA-seq. TCR alpha and beta repertoires were quantitatively compared across multiple tumor regions, matched nontumor lung and blood in non-small cell lung cancer. The study linked features of the TCR repertoire to counts of nonsynonymous mutations, which were determined by whole-exome sequencing of tumor tissue. In the raw uncorrected reads, each unique combination of TCR and UMI appeared more than ten times on average.

This specimen's time point label, per the study, means: sample taken at primary tumor resection. Donors were under 95 patients with early-stage, untreated non-small cell lung cancer from the lung TRACERx cohort. For TCR sequencing, whole RNA was extracted from tumor and nontumor lung tissue, or from cryopreserved PBMC samples, and no cell sorting was done. Only patients with enough RNA available from two or more tumor regions were chosen for TCR sequencing. A lung pathologist reviewed the tumor and adjacent nontumor lung specimens before the specimens were selected. In its sample, this clonotype comes out as large (0.1 to 1%). What this receptor recognizes is not known. No quality values exist for individual bases; no much larger clone is one base distant. Being off target in a library aimed at alpha chains, this beta chain has a size of little meaning. The CDR3, cysteine through phenylalanine, is 14 amino acids long. The sequence is cut down to CDR3 DNA, 42 bases in frame from base 1. The germline V and J ends show losses of 4 bases and 7 bases respectively, and no gene match explains 8 bases of the junction. For CDR1 and CDR2, the germline V gene (reference sequence) lists GTSNPN and SVGIG.

Beyond this particular receptor, the publication reports: The tumor nonsynonymous mutation count correlated with the number of expanded alpha and beta TCRs within the tumor. TCR-seq was estimated to cover only roughly 7% of tumor T cells for alpha chains and around 12% for beta chains. Counts of ubiquitous and regional expanded TCRs were found to correlate with counts of ubiquitous and regional nonsynonymous mutations, respectively. Confirming at a functional level the hypothesis that regional TCRs recognize regional mutations was considered to require additional single-cell paired TCR alpha and beta sequencing.

The receptor library was made with 5' RACE. The reads were generated on a NextSeq 500. The TCR library protocol attached a unique molecular identifier to each TCR cDNA molecule to allow correction of PCR and sequencing errors. The original methods were these. TCR identification, UMI-based error correction and CDR3 extraction were all carried out with Decombinator tools. Expanded TCRs were defined as those above a frequency of 2 per 1,000, corresponding to the top 1% of the tumor frequency distribution. Expanded tumor TCRs statistically deemed absent (corrected P<0.05) from at least one tumor region were classed as regional, and all other expanded tumor TCRs were classed as ubiquitous. Renyi diversity was calculated using the R vegan package after each repertoire was subsampled 100 times to 5,000 TCRs. CDR3 similarity networks were built from amino acid triplet string-kernel similarity, with CDR3s being connected when pairwise similarity was above 0.82. TCRdb applied fastp at Q25 and MiXCR to the public reads, then kept only in-frame beta chains. Rows matching on CDR3 protein sequence are summarized as one entry with the most common DNA and genes. The V and J calls were determined by TCRdb, not by the authors. The sample yields 450 to 500 distinct CDR3 sequences; 21% were counted once. 17% of the sample is taken by the ten largest.

This specimen was lung tumor tissue, taken at surgery. This sequence originates from a male donor with early-stage non-small cell lung cancer. The rearrangement joined TRBV30 to TRBJ2-1, and TRBD1 aligns with 9 junction nucleotides. In nucleotides, the sequence is TGTGCCTGGACGGACAGGGGTTTAGGGAATGAGCAGTTCTTC. Translated, it reads CAWTDRGLGNEQFF.